This paragraph covers one TCR beta chain sequence. Only in-frame clones appear in the TCRdb table, and some are missing; sequencing was by immunoSEQ multiplex PCR. The data hold about 170,000 clones, with roughly 93% observed a single time. In germline, CDR1 is MNHEY, CDR2 SVGAGI. V was shortened by 2 bases and J by 9 bases, with 11 bases between the two germline ends. This CDR3 contains 13 residues. The sample belongs to a study of blood T cell repertoires in COVID-19. This TCR came from a man younger than 35 with COVID-19, enrolled during active disease. V and J are TRBV6-5 and TRBJ1-3; D unresolved. Sequences were obtained from peripheral blood. CDR3 bases: TGTGCCAGCAGTTACGGGCAGCCACCCACCATATATTTT. It codes for CASSYGQPPTIYF.